Shown below are 6 T cell receptor beta chains from a single sample sequenced in a study of blood T cell repertoires in COVID-19. Assay: immunoSEQ multiplex PCR; the TCRdb copy retains only in-frame clones and omits some. Of 190,000 or so clones in the sample, approximately 87% were seen once. Specimen: peripheral blood. Receptors originate from a woman between 18 and 29 years old who had recovered from COVID-19.

J is TRBJ2-2 and V is TRBV6-4, with TRBD2 matching 9 bases. Germline values: CDR1 MRHNA, CDR2 SNTAGT. The CDR3 is 16 residues long. Trimming removed 1 base from V and 0 bases from J; junction bases left unmatched: 0. The CDR3 nucleotides are TGTGCCAGCAGTGACTTAGCGGGGGCGAACACCGGGGAGCTGTTTTTT. Its protein is CASSDLAGANTGELFF.

The rearrangement uses TRBV4-1 and TRBJ2-5, with 8 bases that match TRBD1. Germline CDR1 and CDR2: MGHRA and YSYEKL. This CDR3 has 17 residues. The junction had 11 bases not matched to a gene; V was cut back by 1 base and J by 4 bases. Written as DNA, the CDR3 is TGCGCCAGCAGCCAAGGCCCGACAGGGGCCGGAGTAGAGACCCAGTACTTC. Its protein product is CASSQGPTGAGVETQYF.

This clone has just a few counts. V and J are TRBV28 and TRBJ2-1, with D maybe TRBD1 (5 bases). Trimming left V 6 bases short and J 2 bases short, with 8 bases between. Germline values: CDR1 MDHEN, CDR2 SYDVKM. The CDR3 sequence is 13 residues long. The CDR3 spells CASRTVTYNEQFF. The CDR3 DNA sequence: TGTGCCAGCAGGACAGTCACCTACAATGAGCAGTTCTTC.

This chain links TRBV19 with TRBJ1-2; perhaps TRBD1 as D (5 bases). V was clipped by 4 bases and J by 5 bases, with 14 bases between them. The CDR3 is made up of 14 amino acids. CDR1 LNHDA and CDR2 SQIVND come from the germline V gene (reference sequence). The CDR3 DNA follows: TGTGCCAGTAGTACCTCGGGGGTAGGATATGGCTACACCTTC. Its translation is CASSTSGVGYGYTF.

The table lists this clone with many counts. The chain uses TRBV7-8 and TRBJ1-5; D unresolved. CDR1 and CDR2 (germline): SGHVS, FQNEAQ. This CDR3 is 16 amino acids long. V was pared by 3 bases and J by 5 bases, with 17 bases between. Here the CDR3 DNA reads TGTGCCAGCAGCTTGAGGTCCATGGCAGCGGATCAGCCCCAGCATTTT. Translated, it gives CASSLRSMAADQPQHF.

V usage is TRBV3-1 (or the pseudogene TRBV3-2) and J usage is TRBJ2-1; 13 bases line up with TRBD2. Trimming at V came to 5 bases and at J to 5 bases, leaving 3 bases not matched to a gene. This CDR3 is 15 amino acids long. The germline V gene encodes CDR1 LGHDT and CDR2 YNNKEL (reference sequence). The DNA for the CDR3 is TGTGCCAGCAGCACGACTAGCGGGGGGCACAATGAGCAGTTCTTC. Translating gives CASSTTSGGHNEQFF.